This is a list of T cell receptor beta chains from one sample in a study of cytomegalovirus exposure and HLA in healthy donors. The protocol was immunoSEQ multiplex PCR, while the TCRdb copy is restricted to in-frame clones and leaves out a portion. The sample has around 180,000 clones; about 90% are singletons. Material for sequencing was PBMCs. These receptors all come from a girl under three years old in good health and CMV-seronegative. CDR3s include the opening cysteine and the closing phenylalanine or tryptophan. Fields, in order: V gene, J gene, CDR3 length, CDR3 protein.

TRBV4-2	TRBJ1-3	16	CASSQVTGGTGNTIYF
TRBV11-2	TRBJ2-2	15	CASSLDGGGTGELFF
TRBV7-3	TRBJ1-4	14	CASSTRQGPEKLFF
TRBV13	TRBJ2-1	16	CASSIRTSGSVDEQFF
TRBV27	TRBJ1-2	11	CASSSGHGYTF
TRBV9	TRBJ2-2	15	CASSVFREEVGELFF
TRBV11-2	TRBJ2-7	15	CASSIRPGQPYEQYF
TRBV12-5	TRBJ2-2	16	CASGLLYSGSPGELFF
TRBV5-4	TRBJ1-3	14	CASSRGSSGNTIYF
TRBV9	TRBJ2-3	18	CASSPGIRAGGNTDTQYF
TRBV19	TRBJ1-6	14	CASSILGPNSPLHF
TRBV6-5	TRBJ1-1	13	CASRQGVNTEAFF
TRBV30	TRBJ2-1	13	CAWSGAGYNEQFF
TRBV18	TRBJ1-2	18	CASSPRPGTGGAGNGYTF
TRBV7-7	TRBJ2-7	15	CASSPGLAGKPEQYF
TRBV5-1	TRBJ2-1	15	CASSLVAEPIPEQFF
TRBV5-4	TRBJ2-3	15	CASSSGTSSTDTQYF
TRBV6-5	TRBJ2-3	14	CASSYPLKTDTQYF
TRBV6-1	TRBJ2-3	13	CASMGVFTDTQYF
TRBV14	TRBJ1-3	16	CASSQLAGTGRNTIYF
TRBV5-6	TRBJ1-2	15	CASSELTGPYYGYTF
TRBV6-1	TRBJ1-1	15	CASPSGALMNTEAFF